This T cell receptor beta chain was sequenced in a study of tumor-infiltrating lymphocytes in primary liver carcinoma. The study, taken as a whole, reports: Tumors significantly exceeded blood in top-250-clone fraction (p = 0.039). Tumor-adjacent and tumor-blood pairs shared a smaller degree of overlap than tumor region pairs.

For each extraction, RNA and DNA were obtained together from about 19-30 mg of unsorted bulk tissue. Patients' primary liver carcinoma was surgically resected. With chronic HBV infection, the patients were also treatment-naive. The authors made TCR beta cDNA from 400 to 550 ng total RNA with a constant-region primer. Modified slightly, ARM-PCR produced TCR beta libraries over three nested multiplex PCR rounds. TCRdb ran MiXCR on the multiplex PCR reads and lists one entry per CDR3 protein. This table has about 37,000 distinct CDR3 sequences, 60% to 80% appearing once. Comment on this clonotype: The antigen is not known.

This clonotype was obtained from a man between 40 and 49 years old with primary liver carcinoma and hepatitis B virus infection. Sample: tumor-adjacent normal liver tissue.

As DNA, the CDR3 is TGTACCACCAGTATACCCAAAGCGGGAGCCTACGAGCAGTACTTC. Translated: CTTSIPKAGAYEQYF. The genes are TRBV28 and TRBJ2-7, with 8 bases matching TRBD2. Looked up from germline, CDR1 is MDHEN and CDR2 is SYDVKM. The CDR3 runs to 15 residues.